This T cell receptor (beta chain) was captured in a study of shared clonotypes between healthy human individuals. Comment on this clone: Its matching antigen is unknown.

The germline gives CDR1 SQVTM, CDR2 ANQGSEA. CDR3 length equals 14 residues. The V gene lost 7 bases and the J gene lost 5 bases, with 20 bases spanning the gap. Healthy HIV-negative adults with no recent acute infections or vaccinations were recruited as donors. Study-level points and caveats: Generally, naive subsets came out with larger estimated richness than memory subsets. Clonotypes not shared had lower generation probabilities than those common to all four donors.

Original handling: Owing to the provision of junction-only sequences devoid of quality scores by immunoSEQ, filtering differed. Assay used: immunoSEQ multiplex PCR; TCRdb lists only in-frame clones, some missing. V and J calls and clone size come straight from that table; D and trimming were deduced from the DNA. The sample has approximately 1,000,000 clones, 60% to 85% seen once. The chain joins TRBV29-1 to TRBJ1-1; no definite D call. Input material: memory CD4+ T cells from PBMCs. Subset indicated: CD45RA-negative fraction. The clonotype was recovered from a man in his late teens or twenties in good health. Some clones in this sample may be carry-over from other donors' samples. CDR3 protein: CSAHRVAVRTEAFF. Written as DNA, the CDR3 is TGCAGCGCCCACCGGGTTGCTGTGAGGACTGAAGCTTTCTTT.